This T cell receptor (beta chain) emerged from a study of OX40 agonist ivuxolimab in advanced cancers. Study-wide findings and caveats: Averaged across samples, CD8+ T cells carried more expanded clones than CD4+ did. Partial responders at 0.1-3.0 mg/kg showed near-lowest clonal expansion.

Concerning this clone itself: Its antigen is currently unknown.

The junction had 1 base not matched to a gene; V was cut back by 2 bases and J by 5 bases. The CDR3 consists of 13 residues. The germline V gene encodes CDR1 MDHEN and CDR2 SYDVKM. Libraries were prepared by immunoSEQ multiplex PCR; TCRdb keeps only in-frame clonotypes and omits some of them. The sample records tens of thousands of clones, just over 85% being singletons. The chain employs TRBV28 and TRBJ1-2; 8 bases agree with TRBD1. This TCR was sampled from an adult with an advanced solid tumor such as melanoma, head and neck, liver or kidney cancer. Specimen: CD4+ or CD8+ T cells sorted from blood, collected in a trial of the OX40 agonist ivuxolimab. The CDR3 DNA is TGTGCCAGCAGTTTAGGACAGGGATATGGCTACACCTTC. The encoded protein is CASSLGQGYGYTF.